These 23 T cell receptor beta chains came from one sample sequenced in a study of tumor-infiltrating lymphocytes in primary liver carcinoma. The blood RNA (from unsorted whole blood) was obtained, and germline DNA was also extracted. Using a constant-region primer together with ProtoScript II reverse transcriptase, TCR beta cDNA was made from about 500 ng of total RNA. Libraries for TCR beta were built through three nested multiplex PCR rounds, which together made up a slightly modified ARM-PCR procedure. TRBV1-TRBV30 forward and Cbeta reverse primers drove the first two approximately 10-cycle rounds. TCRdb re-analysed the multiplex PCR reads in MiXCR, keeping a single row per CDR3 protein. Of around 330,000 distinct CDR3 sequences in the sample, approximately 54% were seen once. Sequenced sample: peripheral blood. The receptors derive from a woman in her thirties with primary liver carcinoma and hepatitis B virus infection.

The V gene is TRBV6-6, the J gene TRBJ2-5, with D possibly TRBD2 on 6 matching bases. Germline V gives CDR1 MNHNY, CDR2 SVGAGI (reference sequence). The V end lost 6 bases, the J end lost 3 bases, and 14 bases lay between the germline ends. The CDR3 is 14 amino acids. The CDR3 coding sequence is TGTGCCAGCAGCTACCGGGTAGCGGAAGAGACCCAGTACTTC. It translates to CASSYRVAEETQYF.

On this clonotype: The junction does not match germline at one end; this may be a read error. The CDR3 here is CASSRLAGAIYERYF. The CDR3 DNA follows: TGTGCCAGCAGTCGTCTAGCGGGAGCAATTTACGAGCGGTACTTC. This chain uses TRBV6-6 with TRBJ2-7; 10 bases align to TRBD2. The CDR3 runs 15 residues. The germline CDR1 and CDR2 sequences are MNHNY and SVGAGI (reference sequence).

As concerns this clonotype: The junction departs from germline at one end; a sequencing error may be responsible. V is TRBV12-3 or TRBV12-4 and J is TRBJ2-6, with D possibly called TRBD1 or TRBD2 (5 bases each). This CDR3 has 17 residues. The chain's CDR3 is CASSIGTLMSEANVLTF. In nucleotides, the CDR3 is TGTGCCAGCAGTATTGGGACGCTGATGTCTGAGGCCAACGTCCTGACTTTC.

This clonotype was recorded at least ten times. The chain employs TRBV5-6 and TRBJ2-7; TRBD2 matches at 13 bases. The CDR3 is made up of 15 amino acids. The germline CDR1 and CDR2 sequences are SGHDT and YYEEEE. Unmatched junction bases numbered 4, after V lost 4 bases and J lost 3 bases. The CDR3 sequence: CASSGLAGEFYEQYF. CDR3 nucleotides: TGTGCCAGCAGCGGACTAGCGGGAGAATTCTACGAGCAGTACTTC.

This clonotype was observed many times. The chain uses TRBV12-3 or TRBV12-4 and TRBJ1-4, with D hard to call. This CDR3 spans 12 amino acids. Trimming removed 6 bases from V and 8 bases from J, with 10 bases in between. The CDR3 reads CASSARSEKLFF. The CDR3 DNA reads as TGTGCCAGCAGCGCCAGGAGCGAAAAACTGTTTTTT.

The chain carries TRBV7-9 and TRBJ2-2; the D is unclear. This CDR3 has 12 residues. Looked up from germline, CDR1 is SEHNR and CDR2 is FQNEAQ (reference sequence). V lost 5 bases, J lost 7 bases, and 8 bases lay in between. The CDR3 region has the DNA TGTGCCAGCAGCGTCCCTGTCGGGGAGCTGTTTTTT. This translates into CASSVPVGELFF.

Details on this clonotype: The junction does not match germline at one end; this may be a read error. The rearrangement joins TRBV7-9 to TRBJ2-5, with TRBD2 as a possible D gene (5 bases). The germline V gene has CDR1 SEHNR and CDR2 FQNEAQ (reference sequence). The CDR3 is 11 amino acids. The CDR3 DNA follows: TGTGCCAGCAGCTTAGTTGGCCTAGCCGAATTC. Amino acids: CASSLVGLAEF.

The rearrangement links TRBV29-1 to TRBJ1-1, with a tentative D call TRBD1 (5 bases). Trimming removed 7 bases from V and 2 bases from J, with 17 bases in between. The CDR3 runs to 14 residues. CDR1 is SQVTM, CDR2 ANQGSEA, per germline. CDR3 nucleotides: TGCAGCGCCCGTCTAGAGAGGGGAAACACTGAAGCTTTCTTT. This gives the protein CSARLERGNTEAFF.

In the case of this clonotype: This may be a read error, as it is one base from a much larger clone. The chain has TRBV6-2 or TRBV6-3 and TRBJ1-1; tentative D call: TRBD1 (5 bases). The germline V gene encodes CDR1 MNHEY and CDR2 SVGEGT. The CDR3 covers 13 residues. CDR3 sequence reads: CASSRGRASEGFF. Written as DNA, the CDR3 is TGTGCCAGCAGTCGTGGCAGGGCGTCTGAAGGTTTCTTT.

CDR3 bases: TGTGCCAGCAGCTCTACCAGGCAGCAGCCCCTGGACGAGCAGTACTTC. Its translation: CASSSTRQQPLDEQYF. This chain links TRBV6-2 or TRBV6-3 with TRBJ2-7, with no clear D. V shed 6 bases and J shed 5 bases, with 23 bases lying between them. The CDR3 sequence is 16 residues long. Germline V gene sequence: CDR1 MNHEY, CDR2 SVGEGT.

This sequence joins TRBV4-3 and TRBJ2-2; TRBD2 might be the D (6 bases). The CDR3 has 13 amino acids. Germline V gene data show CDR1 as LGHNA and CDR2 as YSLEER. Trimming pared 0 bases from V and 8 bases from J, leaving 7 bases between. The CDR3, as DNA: TGCGCCAGCAGCCAAGATGCGGGGGGGGAGCTGTTTTTT. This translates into CASSQDAGGELFF.

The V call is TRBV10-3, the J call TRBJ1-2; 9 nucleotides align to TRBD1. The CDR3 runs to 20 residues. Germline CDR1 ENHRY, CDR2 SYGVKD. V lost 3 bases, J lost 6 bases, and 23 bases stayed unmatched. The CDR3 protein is CAISDNRRTGTGWNSHGYTF. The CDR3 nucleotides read TGTGCCATCAGTGATAACCGACGAACCGGGACAGGGTGGAACAGTCATGGCTACACCTTC.

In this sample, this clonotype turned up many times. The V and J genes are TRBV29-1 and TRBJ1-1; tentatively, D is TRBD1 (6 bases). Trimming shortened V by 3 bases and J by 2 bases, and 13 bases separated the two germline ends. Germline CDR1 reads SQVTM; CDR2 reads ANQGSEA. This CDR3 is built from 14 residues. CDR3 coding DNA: TGCAGCGTTGAGACCCCGGGACATAACACTGAAGCTTTCTTT. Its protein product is CSVETPGHNTEAFF.

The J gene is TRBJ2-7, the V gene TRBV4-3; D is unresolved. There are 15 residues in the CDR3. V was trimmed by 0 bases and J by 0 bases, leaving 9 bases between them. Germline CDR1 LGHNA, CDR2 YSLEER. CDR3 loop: CASSQDFVLSYEQYF. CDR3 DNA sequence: TGCGCCAGCAGCCAAGATTTCGTTCTCTCCTACGAGCAGTACTTC.

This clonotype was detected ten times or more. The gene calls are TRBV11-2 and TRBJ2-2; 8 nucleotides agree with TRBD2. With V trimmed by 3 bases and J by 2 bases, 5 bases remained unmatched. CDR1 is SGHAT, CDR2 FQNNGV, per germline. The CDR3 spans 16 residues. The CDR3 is CASSFTGRGNTGELFF. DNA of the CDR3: TGTGCCAGCAGCTTTACCGGGAGGGGTAACACCGGGGAGCTGTTTTTT.

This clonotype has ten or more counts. The CDR3 sequence: CASSYSYRSPGGAFF. The CDR3 DNA follows: TGTGCCAGCAGTTACTCTTACCGAAGTCCCGGTGGAGCTTTCTTT. V and J are TRBV6-5 and TRBJ1-1; D gene unclear. CDR3 length: 15 residues. Germline lookup yields CDR1 MNHEY and CDR2 SVGAGI. Trimming took off 0 bases at V and 10 bases at J, with 18 bases between the two ends.

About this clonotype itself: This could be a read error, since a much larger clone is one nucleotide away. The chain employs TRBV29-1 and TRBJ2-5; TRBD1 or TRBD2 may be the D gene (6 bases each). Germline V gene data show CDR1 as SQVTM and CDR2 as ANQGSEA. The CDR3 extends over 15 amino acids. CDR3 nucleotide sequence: TGCAGGGTTGAAGATCTAGGGGGGCCCAGAGAGACCCAGTACTTC. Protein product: CRVEDLGGPRETQYF.

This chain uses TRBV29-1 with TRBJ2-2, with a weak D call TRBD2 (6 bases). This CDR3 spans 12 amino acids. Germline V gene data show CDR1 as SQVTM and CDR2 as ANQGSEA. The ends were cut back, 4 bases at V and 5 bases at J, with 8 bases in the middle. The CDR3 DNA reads TGCAGCGTTGTGGGGAGGACCGGGGAGCTGTTTTTT. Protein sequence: CSVVGRTGELFF.

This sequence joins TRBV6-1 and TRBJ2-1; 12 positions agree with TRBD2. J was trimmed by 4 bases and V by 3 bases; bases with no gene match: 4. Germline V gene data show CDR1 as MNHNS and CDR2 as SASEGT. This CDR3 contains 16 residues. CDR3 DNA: TGTGCCAGCAGTGACGGACTAGCGGGGATATACAATGAGCAGTTCTTC. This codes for CASSDGLAGIYNEQFF.

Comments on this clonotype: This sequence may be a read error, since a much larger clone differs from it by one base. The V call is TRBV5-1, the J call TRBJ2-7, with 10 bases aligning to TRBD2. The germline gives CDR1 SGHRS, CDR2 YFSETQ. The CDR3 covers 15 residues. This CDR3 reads CASGLELAGNNEQYF. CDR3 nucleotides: TGCGCCAGCGGCTTGGAACTAGCGGGAAATAACGAGCAGTACTTC.

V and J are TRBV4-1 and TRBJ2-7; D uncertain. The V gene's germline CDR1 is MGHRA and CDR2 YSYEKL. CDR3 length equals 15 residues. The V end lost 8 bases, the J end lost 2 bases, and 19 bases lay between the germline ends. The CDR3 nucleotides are TGCGCCAGCTTCTGGGCCCCAAGCTCTACCTACGAGCAGTACTTC. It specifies CASFWAPSSTYEQYF.

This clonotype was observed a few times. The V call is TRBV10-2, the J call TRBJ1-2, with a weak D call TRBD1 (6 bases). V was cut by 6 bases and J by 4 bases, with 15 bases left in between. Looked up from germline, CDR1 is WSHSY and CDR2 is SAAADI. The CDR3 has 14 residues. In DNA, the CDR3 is TGCGCCAGCAGAGGACAGTCCTTCGCCTATGGCTACACCTTC. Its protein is CASRGQSFAYGYTF.

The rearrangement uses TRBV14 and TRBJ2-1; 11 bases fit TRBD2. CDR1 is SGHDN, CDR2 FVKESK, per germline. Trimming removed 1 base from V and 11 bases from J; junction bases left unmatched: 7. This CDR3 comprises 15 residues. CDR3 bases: TGTGCCAGCAGCCAAGGTAGCGGGAGGGCGCGTAAGCAGTTCTTC. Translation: CASSQGSGRARKQFF.